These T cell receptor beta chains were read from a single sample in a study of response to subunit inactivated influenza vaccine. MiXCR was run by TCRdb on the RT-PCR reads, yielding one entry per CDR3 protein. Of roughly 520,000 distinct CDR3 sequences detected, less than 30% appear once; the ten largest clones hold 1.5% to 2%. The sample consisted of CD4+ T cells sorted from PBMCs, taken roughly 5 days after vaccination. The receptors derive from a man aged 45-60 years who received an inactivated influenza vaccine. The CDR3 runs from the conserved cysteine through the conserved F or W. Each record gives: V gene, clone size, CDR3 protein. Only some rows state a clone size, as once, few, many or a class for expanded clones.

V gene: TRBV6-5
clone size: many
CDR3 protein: CASSYSNGEAFF

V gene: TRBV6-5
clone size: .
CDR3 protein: CASSLSRDSYEQYF

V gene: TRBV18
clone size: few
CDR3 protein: CASSGTSGTDTQYF

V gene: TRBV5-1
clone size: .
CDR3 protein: CASSLPGGTDTQYF

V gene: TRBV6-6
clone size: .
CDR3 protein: CASRLHGGDTQYF

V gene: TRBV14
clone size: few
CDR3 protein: CASSQGRGDNEQFF

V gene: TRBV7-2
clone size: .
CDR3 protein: CASSLGYASSYNEQFF

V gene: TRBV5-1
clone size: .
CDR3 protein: CASSPGQGVGSGANVLTF

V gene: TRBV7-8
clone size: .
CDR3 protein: CASSFSDSGANVLTF

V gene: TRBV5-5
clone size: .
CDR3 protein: CASSFHLRDTQYF

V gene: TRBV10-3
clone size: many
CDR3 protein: CAITPGLEGRNEQFF

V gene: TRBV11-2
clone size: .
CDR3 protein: CASSFGTGLTYEQYF

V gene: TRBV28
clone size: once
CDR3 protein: CASSSYRDRGAGLNEQFF

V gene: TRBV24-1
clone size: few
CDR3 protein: CATSDNYYNEQFF

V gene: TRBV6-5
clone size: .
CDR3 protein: CASSYGQGDLYGYTF

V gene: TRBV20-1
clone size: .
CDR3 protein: CSASGLERSEQYF

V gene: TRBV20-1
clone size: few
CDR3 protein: CSAVPGQTLYEQYF

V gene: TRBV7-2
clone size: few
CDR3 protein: CASSPLGQGSTDTQYF

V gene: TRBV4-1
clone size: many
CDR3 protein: CASSLTGAAKADYGYTF

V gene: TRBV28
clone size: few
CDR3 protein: CASSFLGANEQFF

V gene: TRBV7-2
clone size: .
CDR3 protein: CASSSRNTEAFF

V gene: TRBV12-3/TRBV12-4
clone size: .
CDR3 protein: CASSSSGGATGELFF

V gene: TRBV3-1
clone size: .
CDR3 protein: CASSQRPLAGAHYNEQFF

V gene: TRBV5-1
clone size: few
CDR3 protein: CASSLEPDPTETQYF

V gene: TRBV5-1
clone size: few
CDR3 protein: CASSTLQGLSSYEQYF

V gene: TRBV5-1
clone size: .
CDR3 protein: CASRLPGQGVWTQYF

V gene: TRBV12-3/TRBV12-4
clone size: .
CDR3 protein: CASNPVVGGYTF

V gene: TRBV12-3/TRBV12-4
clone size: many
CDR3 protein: CASSSGQGGYTF

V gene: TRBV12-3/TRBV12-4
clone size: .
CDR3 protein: CDSSSSGSNQPQHF